This passage covers 16 T cell receptor beta chains from one sample sequenced in a study of CD8+ T cells in alopecia areata. It was cDNA, reverse transcribed from extracted RNA, that served as the sequencing template. Assay used: immunoSEQ multiplex PCR; TCRdb lists only in-frame clones, some missing. The sample carries 150,000 to 200,000 clones, roughly 60% recorded once. The treatment denotes: oral pan-JAK inhibitor, 5-10 mg twice daily. The sequencing used CD4+ T cells sorted from blood, collected at week 24, from a patient treated with tofacitinib. All receptors derive from a human donor with alopecia areata.

The gene calls are TRBV15 and TRBJ2-7; D possibly corresponds to TRBD2 (6 bases). CDR3 size: 13 residues. The germline V gene encodes CDR1 LNHNV and CDR2 YYDKDF (reference sequence). Trimming left V 3 bases short and J 3 bases short, with 9 bases between. CDR3 sequence (DNA): TGTGCCACCAGCAGGGAGGGGTACTACGAGCAGTACTTC. Its translation is CATSREGYYEQYF.

The gene calls are TRBV29-1 and TRBJ2-7; tentative D call: TRBD2 (5 bases). Germline CDR1 SQVTM, CDR2 ANQGSEA. The ends were cut back, 4 bases at V and 3 bases at J, with 13 bases in the middle. The CDR3 runs to 13 residues. The CDR3 protein is CSVAAGGIYEQYF. The CDR3 nucleotides are TGCAGCGTTGCTGCGGGCGGAATCTACGAGCAGTACTTC.

This clone has only a few counts. J is TRBJ2-7 and V is TRBV2; 8 nucleotides agree with TRBD1. After removal of 11 bases from V and 5 bases from J, the junction contained 11 bases not matched to a gene. The CDR3 contains 13 residues. From germline, CDR1 is SNHLY and CDR2 FYNNEI. DNA of the CDR3: TGTGCCGGCCAGACAGGGGAAGTACACGAGCAGTACTTC. Translating it yields CAGQTGEVHEQYF.

This clone was detected only once. The chain combines TRBV9 with TRBJ2-5; 12 bases line up with TRBD2. Trimming took 4 bases from V and 1 from J; bases not matched to a gene: 5. Germline CDR1 SGDLS, CDR2 YYNGEE. The CDR3 spans 16 residues. This CDR3 reads CASSLGLAGIQETQYF. CDR3 bases: TGTGCCAGCAGCCTAGGACTAGCGGGGATCCAAGAGACCCAGTACTTC. Full variable domain (remainder filled in from reference TRBV9 and TRBJ2-5): DSGVTQTPKHLITATGQRVTLRCSPRSGDLSVYWYQQSLDQGLQFLIQYYNGEERAKGNILERFSAQQFPDLHSELNLSSLELGDSALYFCASSLGLAGIQETQYFGPGTRLLVL.

The genes are TRBV27 and TRBJ1-1, with D unresolved. CDR1 and CDR2 from the germline V gene are MNHEY and SMNVEV (reference sequence). Trimming cost V 2 bases and J 1 base, with 5 bases left between them. The CDR3 contains 13 residues. The CDR3 DNA reads TGTGCCAGCAGTTTACGTTGGAACACTGAAGCTTTCTTT. Its protein is CASSLRWNTEAFF.

The chain is built from TRBV30 and TRBJ1-1, with TRBD1 identical over 7 bases. The CDR3 loop spans 14 amino acids. CDR1 is GTSNPN, CDR2 SVGIG, per germline (reference sequence). J was trimmed by 3 bases and V by 0 bases; bases with no gene match: 4. As DNA, the CDR3 is TGTGCCTGGAGTGTTGGAGGGGGCCACACTGAAGCTTTCTTT. Its translation: CAWSVGGGHTEAFF.

This clone turned up a few times. The chain recombines TRBV2 with TRBJ2-2; D might be TRBD2 (7 bases). CDR3 size: 16 residues. In germline, CDR1 is SNHLY, CDR2 FYNNEI. V was shortened by 7 bases and J by 4 bases, with 19 bases between the two germline ends. The CDR3 sequence: CASIGGGDLLTGELFF. CDR3 in DNA: TGTGCCAGCATCGGCGGGGGCGACCTACTCACCGGGGAGCTGTTTTTT.

Only one count was recorded for this clone. The J gene is TRBJ1-1, the V gene TRBV4-3, with TRBD1 identical over 10 bases. The CDR3 runs 14 residues. Unmatched junction bases numbered 5, after V lost 3 bases and J lost 7 bases. Per germline, CDR1 LGHNA and CDR2 YSLEER. CDR3 DNA: TGCGCCAGCAGCCACGTTGACAGGGGGCTTGAAGCTTTCTTT. Encoded protein: CASSHVDRGLEAFF.

A few counts support this clone. This chain connects TRBV7-9 to TRBJ1-2; possibly TRBD1 for D (5 bases). The CDR3 has 13 residues. V lost 3 bases to trimming and J lost 5 bases, with 10 bases between them. The germline CDR1 and CDR2 sequences are SEHNR and FQNEAQ (reference sequence). DNA of the CDR3: TGTGCCAGCAGCTTGGAGGGGAATTATGGCTACACCTTC. It codes for CASSLEGNYGYTF. The whole variable domain, remainder taken from reference TRBV7-9 and TRBJ1-2, is DTGVSQNPRHKITKRGQNVTFRCDPISEHNRLYWYRQTLGQGPEFLTYFQNEAQLEKSRLLSDRFSAERPKGSFSTLEIQRTEQGDSAMYLCASSLEGNYGYTFGSGTRLTVV.

The V call is TRBV18, the J call TRBJ1-6, with a weak D call TRBD1 (6 bases). With 2 bases removed from V and 6 bases from J, the gap between germline ends came to 11 bases. The CDR3 is 15 amino acids. Germline V gene lookup returns CDR1 KGHSH and CDR2 LQKENI. The CDR3 sequence: CASSPGGSGNSPLHF. Written as DNA, the CDR3 is TGTGCCAGCTCACCAGGGGGCTCGGGTAATTCACCCCTCCACTTT.

CDR3 sequence (DNA): TGCGCCAGCAGCCAAGGTGTAAGGGAGGGGGGGTCGGAGCCCCAGCATTTT. As protein: CASSQGVREGGSEPQHF. The genes are TRBV4-1 and TRBJ1-5, with a tentative D call TRBD1 (6 bases). Germline-derived CDR1 and CDR2 are MGHRA and YSYEKL. This CDR3 is built from 17 residues. V was cut by 1 base and J by 8 bases, with 21 bases left in between.

This clone occurred a few times. The V and J genes are TRBV11-3 and TRBJ2-2, with 8 bases identical to TRBD2. The CDR3 is 15 amino acids. V lost 8 bases, J lost 0 bases, and 5 bases stayed unmatched. Germline V gene data show CDR1 as SGHNT and CDR2 as YENEEA. CDR3 coding DNA: TGTGCCAGCGGGAGCGGGGGCTCGAACACCGGGGAGCTGTTTTTT. Translation gives CASGSGGSNTGELFF.

The chain joins TRBV29-1 to TRBJ1-2; maybe TRBD1 (5 bases). The CDR3 has 13 amino acids. The germline gives CDR1 SQVTM, CDR2 ANQGSEA. Trimming cost V 7 bases and J 4 bases, with 16 bases left between them. The CDR3 loop reads CSAARQGPYGYTF. The CDR3, as DNA: TGCAGCGCCGCAAGGCAGGGTCCCTATGGCTACACCTTC. Based on the CDR3 plus reference TRBV29-1 and TRBJ1-2, the full variable domain is SAVISQKPSRDICQRGTSLTIQCQVDSQVTMMFWYRQQPGQSLTLIATANQGSEATYESGFVIDKFPISRPNLTFSTLTVSNMSPEDSSIYLCSAARQGPYGYTFGSGTRLTVV.

This clone was found a few times. The chain links TRBV29-1 to TRBJ1-1; D is perhaps TRBD1 (5 bases). The V end lost 4 bases, the J end lost 9 bases, and 12 bases lay between the germline ends. The germline CDR1 and CDR2 sequences are SQVTM and ANQGSEA. The CDR3 contains 11 residues. The CDR3 DNA is TGCAGCGTTGGTGAAGGGGAACAAGCTTTCTTT. Protein product: CSVGEGEQAFF. Full variable domain (remainder filled in from reference TRBV29-1 and TRBJ1-1): SAVISQKPSRDICQRGTSLTIQCQVDSQVTMMFWYRQQPGQSLTLIATANQGSEATYESGFVIDKFPISRPNLTFSTLTVSNMSPEDSSIYLCSVGEGEQAFFGQGTRLTVV.

This clone was detected only a few times. V gene TRBV2 combines with J gene TRBJ2-1; 11 bases align to TRBD2. This CDR3 contains 14 residues. Germline V gives CDR1 SNHLY, CDR2 FYNNEI. The V gene end was trimmed by 4 bases and the J gene end by 12 bases; junction bases not matched to a gene: 8. CDR3 DNA: TGTGCCAGCAGTGCATTAGCGGGGGGGCCTGGGCAGTTCTTC. Translation: CASSALAGGPGQFF.

The chain's CDR3 is CAFLVGVETQYF. The DNA for the CDR3 is TGTGCCTTCCTCGTGGGGGTAGAGACCCAGTACTTC. The chain employs TRBV30 and TRBJ2-5; D may match TRBD1 or TRBD2 (5 bases each). The CDR3 length is 12 residues. Germline V CDR1 and CDR2: GTSNPN, SVGIG (reference sequence). Trimming pared 7 bases from V and 4 bases from J, leaving 13 bases between.